The 18 T cell receptor beta chains below all came from one sample that was sequenced in a study of identical twins. TCRdb analysed the 5' RACE reads with MiXCR anew, one entry per CDR3 protein. The repertoire holds 550,000 to 700,000 distinct CDR3 sequences, with 21% as singletons. The data were also submitted as part of a second study, on T cells expressing NK-cell markers.

The specimen was PBMCs. The receptors originated from a woman between 18 and 29 years old in good health.

This chain joins TRBV20-1 and TRBJ2-7; no clear D gene. Trimming took 3 bases from V and 2 from J, leaving 8 bases between them. Germline lookup yields CDR1 DFQATT and CDR2 SNEGSKA (reference sequence). The CDR3 sequence is 12 residues long. CDR3 protein: CSASWATYEQYF. CDR3 sequence (DNA): TGCAGTGCTAGCTGGGCCACCTACGAGCAGTACTTC.

V gene TRBV5-1 combines with J gene TRBJ2-1, with 11 bases identical to TRBD2. This CDR3 has 15 amino acids. The V gene's germline CDR1 is SGHRS and CDR2 YFSETQ. The ends lost 1 base at V and 7 bases at J; junction bases unmatched: 4. CDR3 DNA sequence: TGCGCCAGCAGCTTGCTGGCTAGCGGGGGGAATGAGCAGTTCTTC. Translated: CASSLLASGGNEQFF.

The CDR3 DNA follows: TGCAGTGCTAGAGATTGGCTAGCGGGGCAAGAGACCCAGTACTTC. Protein: CSARDWLAGQETQYF. The chain combines TRBV20-1 with TRBJ2-5; 9 nucleotides line up with TRBD2. CDR3 length: 15 residues. After removal of 0 bases from V and 2 bases from J, the junction contained 4 bases not matched to a gene. From germline, CDR1 is DFQATT and CDR2 SNEGSKA (reference sequence).

There are many counts of this clonotype. The rearrangement joins TRBV7-8 to TRBJ1-5; unclear D gene. CDR3 size: 13 residues. V gave up 2 bases and J gave up 7 bases, with 9 bases separating them. Germline assignment: CDR1 SGHVS and CDR2 FQNEAQ. CDR3 sequence reads: CASSLSGSQPQHF. CDR3 coding DNA: TGTGCCAGCAGCTTATCAGGTTCCCAGCCCCAGCATTTT.

There are a few counts of this clonotype. The gene calls are TRBV20-1 and TRBJ2-2, with 9 positions matching TRBD2. Trimming at V came to 3 bases and at J to 3 bases, leaving 8 bases not matched to a gene. Germline V gene sequence: CDR1 DFQATT, CDR2 SNEGSKA (reference sequence). This CDR3 region has 16 residues. This CDR3 is CSARSLAGVHTGELFF. Written as DNA, the CDR3 is TGCAGTGCTAGGTCGTTAGCGGGAGTGCACACCGGGGAGCTGTTTTTT.

This clonotype appeared many times. The CDR3 DNA sequence: TGCAGTGCCCAACCGCCTAGCGGGAGTGTCTACGAGCAGTACTTC. Translation: CSAQPPSGSVYEQYF. The chain couples TRBV20-1 to TRBJ2-7, with TRBD2 matching over 10 bases. CDR1 and CDR2 (germline): DFQATT, SNEGSKA (reference sequence). The ends lost 6 bases at V and 3 bases at J; junction bases unmatched: 11. The CDR3 is 15 residues long.

This clonotype was recorded at least ten times. CDR3 sequence: CASSAQGRAEAFF. For the CDR3, the DNA is TGTGCCAGCTCAGCACAGGGGAGGGCTGAAGCTTTCTTT. The J gene is TRBJ1-1, the V gene TRBV18, with 7 bases matching TRBD1. V trimming: 5 bases; J trimming: 6 bases; junction bases outside the gene matches: 6. The length of the CDR3 is 13 residues. The germline CDR1 and CDR2 sequences are KGHSH and LQKENI.

This sequence joins TRBV24-1 and TRBJ1-1; D is ambiguous. The V end lost 4 bases, the J end lost 1 base, and 6 bases lay between the germline ends. Germline V CDR1 and CDR2: KGHDR, SFDVKD. The CDR3 length is 13 residues. In nucleotides, the CDR3 is TGTGCCACCAGTGAGGTTAAGAACACTGAAGCTTTCTTT. This sequence encodes CATSEVKNTEAFF.

The V gene is TRBV7-2, the J gene TRBJ2-1; D gene uncertain. CDR1 and CDR2 from the germline V gene are SGHTA and FQGNSA. The CDR3 loop spans 15 amino acids. The ends were cut back, 1 base at V and 6 bases at J, with 13 bases in the middle. Here the CDR3 DNA reads TGTGCCAGCAGCTTAGGAGCAGGCAGGTTCAATGAGCAGTTCTTC. It specifies CASSLGAGRFNEQFF.

This clonotype appeared a few times. The chain has TRBV20-1 and TRBJ1-2; 11 positions agree with TRBD1. This CDR3 comprises 14 residues. V shed 0 bases, J shed 4 bases, and the junction held 1 base outside the gene matches. Germline V gene lookup returns CDR1 DFQATT and CDR2 SNEGSKA (reference sequence). This chain's CDR3 is CSAREGTGGYGYTF. As DNA, the CDR3 is TGCAGTGCTAGAGAAGGGACAGGGGGCTATGGCTACACCTTC.

This clonotype showed up just a few times. The chain has TRBV9 and TRBJ1-1; weak D call: TRBD1 (6 bases). Germline values: CDR1 SGDLS, CDR2 YYNGEE. Trimming removed 0 bases at V and 4 bases at J, with 10 bases between. The CDR3 is made up of 14 amino acids. Here the CDR3 DNA reads TGTGCCAGCAGCGTAGCCGGGGGGGCCACTGAAGCTTTCTTT. It translates to CASSVAGGATEAFF.

This clonotype was recorded many times. The rearrangement links TRBV29-1 to TRBJ2-2; D ambiguous. Germline V gene data show CDR1 as SQVTM and CDR2 as ANQGSEA. The CDR3 runs 15 residues. V was clipped by 7 bases and J by 0 bases, with 15 bases between them. The CDR3 region is CSALIDRTNTGELFF. CDR3 DNA: TGCAGCGCCCTCATAGATCGAACGAACACCGGGGAGCTGTTTTTT.

This clonotype was found many times. The V gene is TRBV6-1, the J gene TRBJ1-1; no clear D gene. In germline, CDR1 is MNHNS, CDR2 SASEGT. V was clipped by 6 bases and J by 2 bases, with 10 bases between them. The CDR3 length is 13 residues. The CDR3 nucleotides read TGTGCCAGCAGCCAACATGCCAACACTGAAGCTTTCTTT. Translation gives CASSQHANTEAFF.

Ten or more counts support this clonotype. The chain's CDR3 is CASSLGGSGTLQFF. The CDR3, as DNA: TGTGCCAGCAGCTTAGGTGGGTCCGGCACTCTGCAGTTCTTC. V usage is TRBV7-2 and J usage is TRBJ2-1; D remains unclear. Trimming removed 1 base at V and 12 bases at J, with 16 bases between. The CDR3 runs 14 residues. The germline gives CDR1 SGHTA, CDR2 FQGNSA. The whole variable domain, remainder taken from reference TRBV7-2 and TRBJ2-1, is GAGVSQSPSNKVTEKGKDVELRCDPISGHTALYWYRQSLGQGLEFLIYFQGNSAPDKSGLPSDRFSAERTGGSVSTLTIQRTQQEDSAVYLCASSLGGSGTLQFFGPGTRLTVL.

This clonotype was seen ten or more times. The chain is built from TRBV20-1 and TRBJ2-5; TRBD1 agrees at 7 bases. Germline CDR1 is DFQATT and CDR2 is SNEGSKA (reference sequence). CDR3 size: 14 residues. Trimming cost V 2 bases and J 0 bases; bases outside gene matches: 3. CDR3 region: CSARSGQDQETQYF. CDR3 bases: TGCAGTGCTAGAAGTGGACAGGACCAAGAGACCCAGTACTTC.

The chain uses TRBV6-5 and TRBJ2-4, with a weak D call TRBD2 (6 bases). V was cut by 3 bases and J by 5 bases, with 17 bases left in between. There are 16 residues in the CDR3. Germline V lookup: CDR1 MNHEY, CDR2 SVGAGI. The CDR3 is CASSYGGVGVQNIQYF. CDR3 bases: TGTGCCAGCAGTTATGGCGGGGTTGGCGTCCAAAACATTCAGTACTTC.

This clonotype was counted a few times. The V call is TRBV11-2, the J call TRBJ2-2, with D possibly TRBD1 on 6 matching bases. Germline V gives CDR1 SGHAT, CDR2 FQNNGV. The CDR3 totals 15 residues. Trimming took 5 bases from V and 5 from J, leaving 15 bases between them. Here the CDR3 reads CASSPPRQGTGELFF. The CDR3 DNA is TGTGCCAGCAGCCCCCCACGGCAGGGGACCGGGGAGCTGTTTTTT.

The rearrangement joins TRBV12-3 or TRBV12-4 to TRBJ2-7; no definite D call. Deletions cut 4 bases from V and 3 bases from J, with 13 bases between. This CDR3 has 14 amino acids. This CDR3 reads CASSSHRPDYEQYF. The DNA for the CDR3 is TGTGCCAGCAGTTCCCACCGGCCTGACTACGAGCAGTACTTC.